These 6 T cell receptor beta chains share one sample of origin, sequenced in a study of regulatory T cells in long-lasting Graves disease (dated by TCRdb to the early 2020s). Reading the label with the study, this specimen's time point is: newly diagnosed GD, antithyroid drugs for less than 3 months. For both TCR sequencing and RNA sequencing, RNA was extracted from PBMCs in TRIzol. Library generation was performed with multiplex PCR. The sequencer was an Illumina HiSeq 4000. CDR3 regions were amplified by Arm-PCR with iRepertoire HTBI primers to construct TCR beta libraries. TCRdb handled the public reads itself, with Q25 trimming in fastp and clone calling in MiXCR, and kept productive beta chains. Every CDR3 protein is listed once, alongside the most common genes and DNA of its rows. In all, the sample holds 500,000 or so distinct CDR3 sequences, and 12% to 15% of those were seen once. Roughly a sixth of the sample is taken by the ten largest.

These data were also reused for a study on T cells in Graves' hyperthyroidism and ophthalmopathy.

Specimen: peripheral blood mononuclear cells (PBMCs), collected at new diagnosis, from a patient treated with antithyroid drugs. Every receptor here comes from a woman between 50 and 59 years old with Graves disease. Donor details come from another sample of the same person, matched by shared clones.

This clonotype showed up many times. The V call is TRBV28, the J call TRBJ2-5; 9 bases map to TRBD1. Per the germline V gene, CDR1 is MDHEN and CDR2 is SYDVKM. This CDR3 contains 13 residues. The ends lost 8 bases at V and 5 bases at J; junction bases unmatched: 6. In DNA form, the CDR3 reads TGTGCCAGCGTTACAGGGGGCAGGGAGACCCAGTACTTC. Residues: CASVTGGRETQYF.

This clonotype was seen repeatedly, ten times or more. The chain carries TRBV18 and TRBJ2-3; 12 bases match TRBD2. Germline V CDR1 and CDR2: KGHSH, LQKENI. CDR3 size: 15 residues. J lost 4 bases, V lost 8 bases, and 7 bases had no gene match. CDR3: CASSPGLAGADTQYF. The CDR3, as DNA: TGTGCCAGCAGCCCGGGACTAGCGGGCGCAGATACGCAGTATTTT.

The CDR3 sequence is CASSLGWQRAYNEQFF. The CDR3 DNA reads as TGTGCCAGCAGCTTAGGTTGGCAGAGGGCTTACAATGAGCAGTTCTTC. J is TRBJ2-1 and V is TRBV7-6; D perhaps matches TRBD2 (5 bases). The germline CDR1 and CDR2 sequences are SGHVS and FNYEAQ. V dropped 1 base and J dropped 4 bases, with 14 bases sitting between them. The CDR3 runs 16 residues. The whole variable domain, filled in from reference TRBV7-6 and TRBJ2-1, reads GAGVSQSPRYKVTKRGQDVALRCDPISGHVSLYWYRQALGQGPEFLTYFNYEAQQDKSGLPNDRFSAERPEGSISTLTIQRTEQRDSAMYRCASSLGWQRAYNEQFFGPGTRLTVL.

The chain couples TRBV5-4 to TRBJ2-7; 9 positions match TRBD1. Per the germline V gene, CDR1 is SGHNT and CDR2 is YYREEE (reference sequence). Germline trimming cut 0 bases from V and 2 bases from J; bases unmatched to any gene: 9. CDR3 size: 17 residues. CDR3 region: CASSLAGGGDRAYEQYF. The CDR3, as DNA: TGTGCCAGCAGCTTGGCCGGTGGTGGGGACAGGGCCTACGAGCAGTACTTC.

This clonotype was recorded at least ten times. This chain uses TRBV7-2 with TRBJ2-4, with D perhaps TRBD1 (5 bases). The CDR3 runs to 16 residues. V lost 5 bases, J lost 5 bases, and 19 bases lay in between. The germline gives CDR1 SGHTA, CDR2 FQGNSA. The CDR3 DNA is TGTGCCAGCAGCCCAGTCCCCTCAGGGATCCAAAACATTCAGTACTTC. Translation: CASSPVPSGIQNIQYF.

Turning to this clonotype: A single base separates this from a much larger clone, so it may be a read error. This chain connects TRBV3-1 to TRBJ2-7; D is perhaps TRBD2 (5 bases). The germline gives CDR1 LGHDT, CDR2 YNNKEL (reference sequence). Trimming stripped 5 bases from V and 2 bases from J, with 16 bases between. The CDR3 is 15 amino acids. CDR3 sequence reads: CASSASGGGPYEQYF. The CDR3 bases are TGTGCCAGCAGCGCCTCTGGCGGAGGCCCCTACGAGCAGTACTTC.